The clone carrying this T cell receptor (beta chain) appeared a single time. Clones were sequenced by immunoSEQ multiplex PCR, and TCRdb holds only the in-frame ones, with some missing. This sample carries tens of thousands of clones, more than 85% of them seen once, and the ten largest clones take around 1.3%. This specimen belongs to a study of control samples from healthy donors and cancer patients. Trimming pared 4 bases from V and 4 bases from J, leaving 20 bases between. CDR3 length: 16 residues. From germline, CDR1 is MNHEY and CDR2 SVGAGI. The specimen sequenced was PBMCs. The clonotype comes from a woman aged 40 to 49 with lung cancer. The chain links TRBV6-5 to TRBJ2-7; possibly TRBD1 for D (6 bases). The CDR3 sequence: CASSLNPRGNLYEQYF. In DNA, the CDR3 is TGTGCCAGCAGTTTAAATCCCAGGGGCAACTTATACGAGCAGTACTTC.